The 25 T cell receptor beta chains below all came from one sample that was sequenced in a study of cytomegalovirus exposure and HLA in healthy donors. PCR was performed using 60 Vbeta and 13 Jbeta primers. Libraries were prepared by immunoSEQ multiplex PCR; TCRdb keeps only in-frame clonotypes and omits some of them. This sample has 130,000 or so clones, with 8.5% to 10% found just once. The sequenced material came from PBMCs. The origin of the receptors is a middle-aged man in good health and CMV-seronegative.

In this sample, this clone turned up a few times. Additional DNA sequences in this sample encode the identical CDR3. Here the CDR3 DNA reads TGTGCCAGCAGTTTCGGGGTTAGCGCCTCCTATGGCTACACCTTC. Translation: CASSFGVSASYGYTF. The gene calls are TRBV27 and TRBJ1-2; D is undetermined. Germline loops: CDR1 MNHEY, CDR2 SMNVEV (reference sequence). Trimming took 3 bases from V and 4 from J, leaving 15 bases between them. This CDR3 contains 15 residues.

This clone was detected a few times. The chain combines TRBV5-6 with TRBJ1-1, with D tentatively TRBD1 (6 bases). The V end was cut by 6 bases, the J end by 3 bases, with 15 bases between. The CDR3 loop spans 14 amino acids. Germline CDR1 reads SGHDT; CDR2 reads YYEEEE. This CDR3 is CASTKQGTYTEAFF. CDR3 sequence (DNA): TGTGCCAGCACCAAACAGGGAACCTACACTGAAGCTTTCTTT.

This clone occurred a few times. The genes are TRBV11-2 and TRBJ2-3; tentative D call: TRBD2 (5 bases). Germline-derived CDR1 and CDR2 are SGHAT and FQNNGV. The V gene lost 1 base and the J gene lost 7 bases, with 6 bases spanning the gap. The CDR3 length is 12 residues. The CDR3 region has the DNA TGTGCCAGCAGCTTAGGGAGGAATACGCAGTATTTT. This gives the protein CASSLGRNTQYF.

This sequence joins TRBV5-1 and TRBJ2-3, with a weak D call TRBD2 (5 bases). CDR3 length: 15 residues. Germline V lookup: CDR1 SGHRS, CDR2 YFSETQ. V lost 1 base, J lost 2 bases, and 11 bases lay in between. The DNA for the CDR3 is TGCGCCAGCAGCTTGAGCAGAGGGCCCACAGATACGCAGTATTTT. Protein sequence: CASSLSRGPTDTQYF.

V gene TRBV19 combines with J gene TRBJ1-4; D not resolved. The CDR3 consists of 13 residues. V shed 7 bases and J shed 5 bases, with 11 bases lying between them. CDR1 LNHDA and CDR2 SQIVND come from the germline V gene (reference sequence). The CDR3 DNA sequence: TGTGCCAGTAACCTGGGGAGGAATGAAAAACTGTTTTTT. Protein product: CASNLGRNEKLFF.

This clone came up a few times. The V and J genes are TRBV7-2 and TRBJ1-1; 10 positions match TRBD1. The V segment lost 4 bases and the J segment 11 bases; nucleotides outside the gene matches: 10. CDR1 is SGHTA, CDR2 FQGNSA, per germline. CDR3 length equals 14 residues. The CDR3, as DNA: TGTGCCAGCAGCTACCCGGGACAGGGGATATGGGCTTTCTTT. It yields the protein CASSYPGQGIWAFF.

The chain is built from TRBV9 and TRBJ1-5, with unresolved D. CDR1 and CDR2 from the germline V gene are SGDLS and YYNGEE. The V gene lost 0 bases and the J gene lost 2 bases, with 6 bases spanning the gap. The CDR3 is 14 residues long. The CDR3 nucleotides read TGTGCCAGCAGCGTAGGTACAGGCAATCAGCCCCAGCATTTT. It translates to CASSVGTGNQPQHF.

V usage is TRBV6-5 and J usage is TRBJ1-1, with 7 bases fitting TRBD1. V was clipped by 1 base and J by 1 base; unmatched bases: 3. CDR3 length equals 15 residues. The germline V gene has CDR1 MNHEY and CDR2 SVGAGI. CDR3 sequence reads: CASSYWTGKNTEAFF. For the CDR3, the DNA is TGTGCCAGCAGTTACTGGACAGGAAAGAACACTGAAGCTTTCTTT.

The chain recombines TRBV19 with TRBJ2-1; TRBD2 agrees at 9 bases. CDR1 and CDR2 (germline): LNHDA, SQIVND (reference sequence). With V trimmed by 3 bases and J by 1 base, 4 bases remained unmatched. CDR3 length: 16 residues. CDR3 region: CASSISAGGSYNEQFF. The CDR3 region has the DNA TGTGCCAGTAGTATTTCGGCGGGGGGGTCCTACAATGAGCAGTTCTTC.

This rearrangement joins TRBV6-5 to TRBJ1-4; 7 bases line up with TRBD1. The trim removed 6 bases at V and 3 bases at J, leaving 4 bases unmatched. This CDR3 comprises 14 residues. Germline assignment: CDR1 MNHEY and CDR2 SVGAGI. The CDR3 loop reads CASSSGTANEKLFF. CDR3 coding DNA: TGTGCCAGCAGCTCCGGGACAGCTAATGAAAAACTGTTTTTT.

This clone has more than one count but fewer than ten. J is TRBJ1-1 and V is TRBV9; perhaps TRBD1 as D (6 bases). The V end was cut by 4 bases, the J end by 6 bases, with 19 bases between. Germline V CDR1 and CDR2: SGDLS, YYNGEE. This CDR3 contains 15 residues. The chain's CDR3 is CASSPRPTGRAEAFF. DNA of the CDR3: TGTGCCAGCAGCCCCCGACCGACAGGCCGGGCTGAAGCTTTCTTT.

This clone showed up just a few times. J is TRBJ2-5 and V is TRBV6-4; D not resolved. Trimming removed 0 bases from V and 2 bases from J, with 10 bases in between. From germline, CDR1 is MRHNA and CDR2 SNTAGT. The CDR3 is made up of 15 amino acids. The CDR3 sequence is CASSDSLGLQETQYF. For the CDR3, the DNA is TGTGCCAGCAGTGACTCGCTAGGTCTACAAGAGACCCAGTACTTC.

The chain is built from TRBV6-5 and TRBJ1-5; D possibly corresponds to TRBD1 (5 bases). V was cut by 6 bases and J by 4 bases, with 7 bases left in between. Per the germline V gene, CDR1 is MNHEY and CDR2 is SVGAGI. The CDR3 has 12 amino acids. Here the CDR3 DNA reads TGTGCCAGCAGAAGGGGTAATCAGCCCCAGCATTTT. As protein: CASRRGNQPQHF.

This clone was observed a few times. V usage is TRBV19 and J usage is TRBJ1-5; D is unclear. Germline-derived CDR1 and CDR2 are LNHDA and SQIVND (reference sequence). The CDR3 length is 14 residues. Trimming cost V 5 bases and J 0 bases, with 8 bases left between them. CDR3 sequence reads: CASSSGGSNQPQHF. In DNA form, the CDR3 reads TGTGCCAGTAGTTCCGGCGGTAGCAATCAGCCCCAGCATTTT. Full variable domain (outside the CDR3, taken from reference TRBV19 and TRBJ1-5): DGGITQSPKYLFRKEGQNVTLSCEQNLNHDAMYWYRQDPGQGLRLIYYSQIVNDFQKGDIAEGYSVSREKKESFPLTVTSAQKNPTAFYLCASSSGGSNQPQHFGDGTRLSIL.

The J gene is TRBJ2-7, the V gene TRBV20-1; D is unresolved. The CDR3 loop spans 11 amino acids. The V end lost 3 bases, the J end lost 5 bases, and 8 bases lay between the germline ends. Germline-derived CDR1 and CDR2 are DFQATT and SNEGSKA (reference sequence). CDR3 sequence: CSASLNDEQYF. DNA for the CDR3: TGCAGTGCTAGCCTTAATGACGAGCAGTACTTC.

The chain is built from TRBV7-9 and TRBJ2-6; no clear D. V was cut by 0 bases and J by 0 bases, with 6 bases left in between. The CDR3 totals 16 residues. Per germline, CDR1 SEHNR and CDR2 FQNEAQ (reference sequence). CDR3 nucleotide sequence: TGTGCCAGCAGCTTAGCCCTCCTCTCTGGGGCCAACGTCCTGACTTTC. As protein: CASSLALLSGANVLTF.

V is TRBV28 and J is TRBJ1-5; no definite D call. The V gene's germline CDR1 is MDHEN and CDR2 SYDVKM. With 7 bases removed from V and 6 bases from J, the gap between germline ends came to 16 bases. The CDR3 covers 14 residues. The CDR3 spells CASNNRGGSQPQHF. The CDR3 nucleotides read TGTGCCAGCAACAATCGGGGTGGAAGTCAGCCCCAGCATTTT.

This chain's CDR3 is CASRERGANTGELFF. Here the CDR3 DNA reads TGTGCCAGCAGAGAGCGGGGGGCAAACACCGGGGAGCTGTTTTTT. V usage is TRBV6-6 and J usage is TRBJ2-2; 9 positions agree with TRBD2. The CDR3 extends over 15 amino acids. V shed 6 bases and J 2 bases; nucleotides not matched to a gene: 4. Germline CDR1 is MNHNY and CDR2 is SVGAGI (reference sequence).

In this sample, this clone turned up once. V usage is TRBV9 and J usage is TRBJ2-1; a possible D gene is TRBD2 (7 bases). The CDR3 covers 15 residues. V lost 4 bases to trimming and J lost 0 bases, with 11 bases between them. Germline values: CDR1 SGDLS, CDR2 YYNGEE. The CDR3 here is CASSRGGGSYNEQFF. CDR3 DNA sequence: TGTGCCAGCAGCCGAGGGGGGGGCTCCTACAATGAGCAGTTCTTC.

The table lists this clone with a few counts. The gene calls are TRBV10-2 and TRBJ2-5; D is possibly TRBD1 (6 bases). CDR1 is WSHSY and CDR2 is SAAADI in the germline V gene. This CDR3 has 12 amino acids. V dropped 2 bases and J dropped 5 bases, with 6 bases sitting between them. This CDR3 reads CASSERGETQYF. The CDR3 nucleotides are TGCGCCAGCAGTGAGAGGGGGGAGACCCAGTACTTC.

V gene TRBV28 combines with J gene TRBJ1-1; 11 nucleotides align to TRBD1. V lost 5 bases to trimming and J lost 5 bases; unmatched junction nucleotides: 7. Germline V gene lookup returns CDR1 MDHEN and CDR2 SYDVKM. This CDR3 has 15 residues. The CDR3 region is CASSPDRGRGTEAFF. The DNA for the CDR3 is TGTGCCAGCAGTCCGGACAGGGGGCGTGGGACTGAAGCTTTCTTT.

CDR3 region: CASSRRDNLMNTGELFF. The CDR3 DNA sequence: TGCGCCAGCAGCCGTCGGGACAACCTGATGAACACCGGGGAGCTGTTTTTT. The chain is built from TRBV5-1 and TRBJ2-2; possibly TRBD1 for D (6 bases). The V gene's germline CDR1 is SGHRS and CDR2 YFSETQ. This CDR3 has 17 amino acids. V lost 4 bases to trimming and J lost 1 base, with 17 bases between them.

The J gene is TRBJ1-4, the V gene TRBV27; 10 nucleotides align to TRBD1. This CDR3 is built from 15 residues. Germline loops: CDR1 MNHEY, CDR2 SMNVEV (reference sequence). With V trimmed by 5 bases and J by 11 bases, 11 bases remained unmatched. CDR3 coding DNA: TGTGCCAGCAGTCCGGGGACAGGGGTGGGGGCGAAACTGTTTTTT. Its translation: CASSPGTGVGAKLFF.

CDR3 protein: CASSLTGNYEQYF. The CDR3 DNA reads TGTGCCAGCAGTTTAACAGGGAACTACGAGCAGTACTTC. V and J are TRBV28 and TRBJ2-7; possibly TRBD1 for D (6 bases). Germline CDR1 reads MDHEN; CDR2 reads SYDVKM. Trimming took 2 bases from V and 3 from J, leaving 8 bases between them. This CDR3 has 13 residues.

This clone was seen more than once but under ten times. The chain has TRBV6-6 and TRBJ1-5; D is possibly TRBD1 (5 bases). Germline CDR1 reads MNHNY; CDR2 reads SVGAGI (reference sequence). Trimming removed 6 bases from V and 3 bases from J, with 15 bases in between. CDR3 length equals 15 residues. The CDR3 is CASSLYSGNNQPQHF. The CDR3 bases are TGTGCCAGCAGCCTCTATTCAGGGAACAATCAGCCCCAGCATTTT.